What follows is one T cell receptor beta chain and its context. The data were taken from a study of OX40 agonist ivuxolimab in advanced cancers. The V segment lost 6 bases and the J segment 0 bases; nucleotides outside the gene matches: 3. The CDR3 has 14 amino acids. Per the germline V gene, CDR1 is LNHDA and CDR2 is SQIVND (reference sequence). The assay was immunoSEQ multiplex PCR, and TCRdb's table has in-frame clones only and misses some. This sample has 55,000 to 80,000 clones, with 86% found just once. Enrollment shut out patients with autoimmune disease history or systemic immunosuppression. The material sequenced was CD4+ or CD8+ T cells sorted from blood, taken in a trial of the OX40 agonist ivuxolimab. The clonotype originates from an adult with an advanced solid tumor such as melanoma, head and neck, liver or kidney cancer. V is TRBV19 and J is TRBJ2-3, with 7 positions matching TRBD2. CDR3 sequence reads: CASSRSGSTDTQYF. The CDR3 bases are TGTGCCAGTAGCCGTAGCGGGAGCACAGATACGCAGTATTTT.